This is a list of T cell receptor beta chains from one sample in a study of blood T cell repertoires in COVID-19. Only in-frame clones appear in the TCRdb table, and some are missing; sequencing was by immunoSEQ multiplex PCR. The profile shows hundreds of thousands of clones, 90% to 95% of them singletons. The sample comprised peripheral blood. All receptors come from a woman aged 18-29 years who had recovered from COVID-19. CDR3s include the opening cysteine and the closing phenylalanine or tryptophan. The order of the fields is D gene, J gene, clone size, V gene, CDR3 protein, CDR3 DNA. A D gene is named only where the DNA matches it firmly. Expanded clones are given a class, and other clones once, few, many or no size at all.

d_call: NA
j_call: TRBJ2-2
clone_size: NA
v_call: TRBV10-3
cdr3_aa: CAISGQTNTGELFF
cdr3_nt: TGTGCCATCAGTGGACAGACGAACACCGGGGAGCTGTTTTTT

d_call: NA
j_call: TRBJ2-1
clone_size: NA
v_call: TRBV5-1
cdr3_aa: CASSLGLYYNEQFF
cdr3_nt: TGCGCCAGCAGCTTGGGACTCTACTACAATGAGCAGTTCTTC

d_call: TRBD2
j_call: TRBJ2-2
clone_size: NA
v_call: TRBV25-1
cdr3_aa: CASSSLGGTSGSTGELFF
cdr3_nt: TGTGCCAGCAGTAGCCTCGGGGGGACTAGCGGGAGTACCGGGGAGCTGTTTTTT

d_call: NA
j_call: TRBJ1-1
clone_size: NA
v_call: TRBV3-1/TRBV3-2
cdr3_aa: CASSRTGDNTEAFF
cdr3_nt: TGTGCCAGCAGCCGCACAGGAGACAACACTGAAGCTTTCTTT

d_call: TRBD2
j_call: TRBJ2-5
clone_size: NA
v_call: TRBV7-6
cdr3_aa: CASSSPVAGGWETQYF
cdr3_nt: TGTGCCAGCAGCTCGCCAGTAGCGGGAGGGTGGGAGACCCAGTACTTC

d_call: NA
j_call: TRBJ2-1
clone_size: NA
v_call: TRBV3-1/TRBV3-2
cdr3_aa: CASSPRQGRDEQFF
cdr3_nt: TGTGCCAGCAGCCCCCGGCAGGGCCGCGATGAGCAGTTCTTC

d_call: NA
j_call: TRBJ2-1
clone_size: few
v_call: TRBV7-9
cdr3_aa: CASSPYGGKDSREQFF
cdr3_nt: TGTGCCAGCAGCCCGTATGGGGGGAAGGATAGTAGGGAGCAGTTCTTC

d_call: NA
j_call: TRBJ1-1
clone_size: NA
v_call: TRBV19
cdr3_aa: CASRPLAGQNTEAFF
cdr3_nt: TGTGCCAGTAGGCCATTGGCTGGACAGAACACTGAAGCTTTCTTT

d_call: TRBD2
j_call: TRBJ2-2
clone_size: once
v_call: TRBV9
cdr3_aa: CASSARAGTRFNTGELFF
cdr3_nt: TGTGCCAGCAGCGCGAGGGCCGGGACTAGATTTAACACCGGGGAGCTGTTTTTT

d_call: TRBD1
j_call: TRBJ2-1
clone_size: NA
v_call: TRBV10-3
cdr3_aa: CAIRAPQGQGRNEQFF
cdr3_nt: TGTGCCATCAGGGCCCCGCAAGGACAGGGTCGGAATGAGCAGTTCTTC

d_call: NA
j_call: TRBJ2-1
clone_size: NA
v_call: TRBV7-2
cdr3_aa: CASSFSLAYNEQFF
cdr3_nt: TGTGCCAGCAGCTTCAGCCTAGCCTACAATGAGCAGTTCTTC

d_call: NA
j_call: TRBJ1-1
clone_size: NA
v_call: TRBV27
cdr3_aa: CASSLSGDTEAFF
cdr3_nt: TGTGCCAGCAGTTTATCAGGGGACACTGAAGCTTTCTTT

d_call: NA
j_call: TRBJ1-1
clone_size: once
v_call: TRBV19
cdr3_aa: CASSIIGRGHMNTEAFF
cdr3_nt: TGTGCCAGTAGTATAATTGGCAGGGGTCATATGAACACTGAAGCTTTCTTT

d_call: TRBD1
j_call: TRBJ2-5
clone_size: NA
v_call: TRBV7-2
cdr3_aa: CASSFQGARETQYF
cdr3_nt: TGTGCCAGCAGCTTCCAGGGGGCACGGGAGACCCAGTACTTC